This TCR beta chain was captured by sequencing in a study of blood T cell repertoires in COVID-19. Across the whole study: PBMCs, B-cell-depleted T cells, or T cells provided the cDNA or gDNA that made up the material.

The CDR3 spans 12 residues. V shed 3 bases and J shed 4 bases, with 6 bases lying between them. Germline CDR1 reads MNHEY; CDR2 reads SVGAGI. This clone came up once. Recovered participants had two consecutive negative NP/OP PCR tests, healthcare professional clearance, or symptom resolution. How the authors handled the data: The assay estimated nucleated cells by amplifying reference gene primers. TCRdb keeps only in-frame clones here, not all; method: immunoSEQ multiplex PCR. Clone size and the V and J calls come from that table; the DNA yielded D and trimming. The sample records around 300,000 clones, around nine tenths being singletons.

The sequence was obtained from a woman in her 30s who had recovered from COVID-19. Sequences were obtained from PBMCs or T cells enriched from blood (not recorded which). The chain employs TRBV6-5 and TRBJ1-2, with D unclear. Here the CDR3 DNA reads TGTGCCAGCAGTTATGCAGGCTATGGCTACACCTTC. Its translation: CASSYAGYGYTF.